The entry that follows covers one TCR beta chain sequence. Its antigen is as yet unknown. It was with 60 Vbeta and 13 Jbeta primers that the PCR ran. The method was immunoSEQ multiplex PCR; TCRdb's version includes in-frame clones alone and lacks a portion of them. This sample has about 150,000 clones, with around 80% found just once. The germline V gene has CDR1 ENHRY and CDR2 SYGVKD. This CDR3 has 16 amino acids. Trimming took 2 bases from V and 2 from J, leaving 13 bases between them. This sample was included in a study of cytomegalovirus exposure and HLA in healthy donors. General study points: A later analysis reportedly identified an Asian-associated ancestry cluster as carrying fewer N-insertions than the roughly 720-donor mean.

This clonotype originated in a man in his thirties or forties in good health and CMV-seropositive. The chain joins TRBV10-3 to TRBJ1-3, with D perhaps matching TRBD1 (5 bases). Sequencing was carried out using PBMCs. This chain's CDR3 is CAISERSMGPGNTIYF. The CDR3 region has the DNA TGTGCCATCAGTGAGAGGTCGATGGGGCCTGGAAACACCATATATTTT.